These T cell receptor beta chains were read from a single sample in a study of T cell responses to AZD1222 COVID-19 vaccine. Some clones are missing from TCRdb's copy, which holds only in-frame ones; the method was immunoSEQ multiplex PCR. The sample carries roughly 77,000 clones, around 92% recorded once. The sequencing used peripheral blood, collected on day 0 of MenACWY control vaccination. The receptor source for this set is an adult in good health. CDR3s include the opening cysteine and the closing phenylalanine or tryptophan. Fields, in order: CDR3 protein, clone size, J gene, V gene. Clone size is not always given. Where it is, it says once, few, many or a class for expanded clones.

CDR3 protein: CASSFPGTVSNEQFF; clone size: .; J gene: TRBJ2-1; V gene: TRBV28
CDR3 protein: CASSYAEGYGYTF; clone size: once; J gene: TRBJ1-2; V gene: TRBV12-3/TRBV12-4
CDR3 protein: CASSLYRTSADQPQHF; clone size: .; J gene: TRBJ1-5; V gene: TRBV5-6
CDR3 protein: CASSIRGGSNEQFF; clone size: .; J gene: TRBJ2-1; V gene: TRBV19
CDR3 protein: CASAQTGGAYGYTF; clone size: .; J gene: TRBJ1-2; V gene: TRBV12-5
CDR3 protein: CASSEARTDYGYTF; clone size: .; J gene: TRBJ1-2; V gene: TRBV2
CDR3 protein: CAISDKPGTEAFF; clone size: .; J gene: TRBJ1-1; V gene: TRBV10-3
CDR3 protein: CATSRDQWNMPGNTIYF; clone size: .; J gene: TRBJ1-3; V gene: TRBV15
CDR3 protein: CASSAGTGSGNTIYF; clone size: few; J gene: TRBJ1-3; V gene: TRBV7-7
CDR3 protein: CSAPDADTQYF; clone size: .; J gene: TRBJ2-3; V gene: TRBV20-1
CDR3 protein: CASSLGLGGAHETQYF; clone size: .; J gene: TRBJ2-5; V gene: TRBV27